This record concerns one T cell receptor beta chain sequence. Sequencing targeted TCR beta in blood CD8+ and CD4+ T cells. Healthy donors formed controls matched for age and sex. TEMRA cells were FACS-enriched, and CD8+ and CD4+ T cells were isolated negatively. The CDR3 extends over 13 amino acids. CDR1 SQVTM and CDR2 ANQGSEA come from the germline V gene. Trimming left V 0 bases short and J 6 bases short, with 8 bases between. Random hexamers were used to reverse transcribe the RNA input (about 0.5 to 1 ug). immunoSEQ multiplex PCR amplified TCR beta CDR3 across 54 Vbeta, 13 Jbeta. A single record per CDR3 protein comes from TCRdb applying MiXCR to the immunoSEQ multiplex PCR reads. The sample lists about 160,000 distinct CDR3 sequences; roughly 94% were seen once. This record comes from a study of CD8 T cells in Susac syndrome.

The gene calls are TRBV29-1 and TRBJ2-2; D remains unclear. The sequencing input was CD4+ T cells from PBMCs. The TCR was taken from a human donor in good health. The chain's CDR3 is CSVEDKGPGELFF. The CDR3 DNA reads TGCAGCGTTGAAGATAAGGGCCCCGGGGAGCTGTTTTTT.